This T cell receptor beta chain emerged from a study of T cell changes during pregnancy in multiple sclerosis. Only in-frame clones appear in the TCRdb table, and some are missing; sequencing was by immunoSEQ multiplex PCR. Here the sample spans around 70,000 clones, roughly 90% being singletons. Germline V gene data show CDR1 as LNHDA and CDR2 as SQIVND (reference sequence). The CDR3 totals 14 residues. V lost 7 bases and J lost 4, with 16 bases in between. V is TRBV19 and J is TRBJ1-2, with a possible D match to TRBD1 (5 bases). The source is a female donor with multiple sclerosis, enrolled in a pregnancy study. This material consisted of peripheral blood, taken in the third trimester of pregnancy. The CDR3 here is CASTKWGEGYGYTF. The CDR3 DNA follows: TGTGCCAGTACCAAATGGGGGGAAGGCTATGGCTACACCTTC.